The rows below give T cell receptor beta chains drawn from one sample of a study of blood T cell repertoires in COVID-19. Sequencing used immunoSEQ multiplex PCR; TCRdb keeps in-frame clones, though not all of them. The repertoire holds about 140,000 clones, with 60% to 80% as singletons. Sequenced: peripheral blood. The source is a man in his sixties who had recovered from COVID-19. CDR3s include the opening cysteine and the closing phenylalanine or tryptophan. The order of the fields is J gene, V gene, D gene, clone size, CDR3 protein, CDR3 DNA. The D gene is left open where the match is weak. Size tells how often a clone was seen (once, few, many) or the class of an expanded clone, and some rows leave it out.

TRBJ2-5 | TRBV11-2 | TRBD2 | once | CASSQIRGGQETQYF | TGTGCCAGCAGCCAAATCCGCGGGGGGCAAGAGACCCAGTACTTC
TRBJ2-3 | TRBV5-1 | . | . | CASSLDTLRQYF | TGCGCCAGCAGCTTAGACACCTTAAGGCAGTATTTT
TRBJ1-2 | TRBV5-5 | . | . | CASSEPPGSGYTF | TGTGCCAGCAGCGAACCCCCGGGGAGCGGCTACACCTTC
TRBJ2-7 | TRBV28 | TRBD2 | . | CASSLGGTTTVYEQYF | TGTGCCAGCAGTTTAGGCGGGACTACGACTGTCTACGAGCAGTACTTC
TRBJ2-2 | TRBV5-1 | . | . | CASGASTNTGELFF | TGCGCCAGCGGGGCCAGCACGAACACCGGGGAGCTGTTTTTT
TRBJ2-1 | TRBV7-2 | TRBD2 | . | CASSERGGPYNEQFF | TGTGCCAGCAGCGAACGGGGGGGTCCTTACAATGAGCAGTTCTTC
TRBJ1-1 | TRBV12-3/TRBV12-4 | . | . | CASSRPSNTEAFF | TGTGCCAGCAGCAGGCCGTCGAACACTGAAGCTTTCTTT
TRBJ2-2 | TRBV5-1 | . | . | CASSLTTGTNTGELFF | TGCGCCAGCAGCCTCACCACGGGGACGAACACCGGGGAGCTGTTTTTT
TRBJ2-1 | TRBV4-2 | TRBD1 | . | CASSQEALDRGNEQFF | TGTGCCAGCAGCCAAGAGGCCCTGGACAGGGGCAATGAGCAGTTCTTC
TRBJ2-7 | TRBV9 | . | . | CASSVLGTTTYEQYF | TGTGCCAGCAGCGTATTGGGGACAACTACCTACGAGCAGTACTTC
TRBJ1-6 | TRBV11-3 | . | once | CASSFPPSHQGSSYNSPLHF | TGTGCCAGCAGCTTCCCCCCTTCTCATCAGGGAAGCTCCTATAATTCACCCCTCCACTTT
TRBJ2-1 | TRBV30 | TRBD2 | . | CAWSVGLAQNNEQFF | TGTGCCTGGAGTGTGGGACTAGCGCAAAACAATGAGCAGTTCTTC
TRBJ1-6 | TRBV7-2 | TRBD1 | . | CASSLVGKGANSPLHF | TGTGCCAGCAGCTTAGTGGGAAAGGGGGCAAATTCACCCCTCCACTTT
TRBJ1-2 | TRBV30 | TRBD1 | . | CAWSENRGRGNYGYTF | TGTGCCTGGAGTGAAAACAGGGGGCGCGGAAACTATGGCTACACCTTC
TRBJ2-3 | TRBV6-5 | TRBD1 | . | CASRDRVTDTQYF | TGTGCCAGCAGGGACAGGGTCACAGATACGCAGTATTTT
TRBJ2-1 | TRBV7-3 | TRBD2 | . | CASSSTGGEQFF | TGTGCCAGCAGCTCCACCGGGGGGGAGCAGTTCTTC
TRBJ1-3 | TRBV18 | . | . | CASSPSGSSGNTIYF | TGTGCCAGCTCACCCTCAGGTAGCTCTGGAAACACCATATATTTT
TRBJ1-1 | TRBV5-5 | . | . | CASSLNWPLNTEAFF | TGTGCCAGCAGCTTGAATTGGCCCTTGAACACTGAAGCTTTCTTT
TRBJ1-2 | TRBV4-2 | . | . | CASSQGTEINYGYTF | TGTGCCAGCAGCCAAGGGACAGAAATTAACTATGGCTACACCTTC
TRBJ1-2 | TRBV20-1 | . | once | CSASPGGLGYGYTF | TGCAGTGCTAGTCCTGGGGGGTTGGGCTATGGCTACACCTTC
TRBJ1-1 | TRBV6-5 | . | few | CASRPQGGSEAFF | TGTGCCAGCAGGCCCCAGGGAGGGAGTGAAGCTTTCTTT
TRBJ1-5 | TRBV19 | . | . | CASSIDVSRQPQHF | TGTGCCAGTAGTATTGACGTCTCGCGGCAGCCCCAGCATTTT
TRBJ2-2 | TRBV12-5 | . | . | CASARGLHTGELFF | TGTGCTAGTGCGCGGGGACTTCACACCGGGGAGCTGTTTTTT
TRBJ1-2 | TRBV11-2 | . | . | CASSPTGMTNYGYTF | TGTGCCAGCAGCCCTACAGGGATGACAAACTATGGCTACACCTTC
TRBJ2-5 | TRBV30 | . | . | CAWTPPYQETQYF | TGTGCCTGGACCCCCCCGTACCAAGAGACCCAGTACTTC
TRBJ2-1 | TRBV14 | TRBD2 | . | CASSPGTSGASYEQFF | TGTGCCAGCAGCCCTGGGACTAGCGGGGCCTCGTATGAGCAGTTCTTC
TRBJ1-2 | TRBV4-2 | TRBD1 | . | CASSQDRVTGNGYTF | TGTGCCAGCAGCCAAGATCGGGTGACAGGGAATGGCTACACCTTC
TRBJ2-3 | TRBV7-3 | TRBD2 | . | CASSLAGVGDTQYF | TGTGCCAGCAGCTTAGCGGGGGTGGGAGATACGCAGTATTTT
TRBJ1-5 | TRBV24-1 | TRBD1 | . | CATSDSQGASNQPQHF | TGTGCCACCAGTGACTCCCAGGGGGCCAGCAATCAGCCCCAGCATTTT
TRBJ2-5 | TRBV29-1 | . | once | CSVDSGLRQETQYF | TGCAGCGTTGATTCAGGACTGAGGCAAGAGACCCAGTACTTC
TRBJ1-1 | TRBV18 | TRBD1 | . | CASSPIGTGGEVGTEAFF | TGTGCCAGCTCACCAATTGGGACAGGGGGCGAGGTGGGCACTGAAGCTTTCTTT
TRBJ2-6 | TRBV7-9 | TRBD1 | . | CASSPRQGLLSGANVLTF | TGTGCCAGCAGCCCCAGACAGGGCCTCCTCTCTGGGGCCAACGTCCTGACTTTC
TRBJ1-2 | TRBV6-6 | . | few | CASSYSQGSRNGYTF | TGTGCCAGCAGTTACTCCCAGGGAAGTAGGAATGGCTACACCTTC
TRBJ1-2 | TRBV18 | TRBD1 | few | CASSPGDRGTYGYTF | TGTGCCAGCTCACCAGGGGACAGGGGGACGTATGGCTACACCTTC
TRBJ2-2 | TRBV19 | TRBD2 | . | CASSIPLAGATGELFF | TGTGCCAGTAGTATCCCGCTAGCGGGGGCCACCGGGGAGCTGTTTTTT